A single TCR beta chain is shown here with its context. Its antigen is currently unknown. The sample belongs to a study of vaccination and CD4 T cells after COVID-19. Regarding the study as a whole: Reactive clone data from convalescent patients indicated a median of about 86% appearing only post-vaccination.

The assay that was used to sequence DNA from cultured CD4+ T cells was the Oncomine TCR Beta short-read assay. Using the QIAamp micro DNA kit, genomic DNA was extracted from the CD4+ T cells that had been cultured. TCRdb recomputed calls from the PCR reads with MiXCR, one row per CDR3 protein. The sample has about 7,100 distinct CDR3 sequences; approximately 50% are singletons. The CDR3 extends over 16 amino acids. Germline V CDR1 and CDR2: DFQATT, SNEGSKA (reference sequence). The ends lost 3 bases at V and 1 base at J; junction bases unmatched: 10. Noted treatment: approximately nine-day PBMC culture with coronavirus spike peptide pools or control peptides (ViraFEST assay). Those CD4+ T cells from the unexposed donor predate the COVID-19 pandemic (2011-2018).

The J gene is TRBJ1-1, the V gene TRBV20-1; 8 nucleotides agree with TRBD1. Input material: CD4+ T cells from blood, cultured in vitro. The clonotype originates from a human donor in good health. The CDR3 DNA reads TGCAGTGCTAGTCCCGGACAGGGCCATTCGAACACTGAAGCTTTCTTT. It specifies CSASPGQGHSNTEAFF.